This T cell receptor (beta chain) emerged from a study of a mutant IDH1 vaccine in newly diagnosed glioma. Study overall: Most patients had radiochemotherapy with temozolomide before enrollment; others had one alone.

Time point specified: baseline, week 1 (first vaccination visit). Treatment reported: pre-vaccination baseline after standard-of-care therapy. Astrocytomas found in donors were new, WHO grade 3 or 4, IDH1-mutant and ATRX-lost. The method was immunoSEQ multiplex PCR; TCRdb's version includes in-frame clones alone and lacks a portion of them. In the table there are tens of thousands of clones, about three quarters of which are singletons. This clone showed up just a few times. CDR1 GTSNPN and CDR2 SVGIG come from the germline V gene (reference sequence). CDR3 size: 13 residues. Trimming pared 4 bases from V and 1 base from J, leaving 10 bases between.

The sequence was obtained from a middle-aged woman with glioma. The chain couples TRBV30 to TRBJ1-1; D is unresolved. Here the sequenced sample was PBMCs, taken from a glioma patient treated with radiotherapy, temozolomide or both. The CDR3 is CAWTGRGNTEAFF. The CDR3 DNA reads as TGTGCCTGGACGGGTCGGGGGAACACTGAAGCTTTCTTT.